This TCR beta chain came from a study of blood T cell repertoires in COVID-19 (dated by TCRdb to between 2020 and 2021). Background for the entire study: Samples covering the acute and convalescent phases of COVID-19 were provided by collaborators in the United States, Italy and Spain. The prospective study material was composed of cDNA or gDNA derived from T cells, B-cell-depleted T cells, or PBMCs. Deeply sampled blood TCRbeta repertoires from subjects exposed to, actively infected with, or recovered from COVID-19 were included in the dataset. The repertoires were released in a freely available public database intended as a resource for research on the immune response to SARS-CoV-2. The samples were drawn from the first 160 participants of the ongoing ImmuneRACE study and from 1,254 subjects provided by 6 global collaborators. Sample metadata almost always included a de-identified subject ID, COVID-19 status, age in years and sex. HLA class I and class II types, where available, came from metadata supplied by the sample provider rather than from assay-based typing.

The count of this clone is one. Its antigen remains undetermined. No base quality information exists; no much larger clone differs at one position. What the work shows at the level of the full study, not this receptor alone: How much clinical and demographic metadata was included differed by source and by participant, and the metadata was provided uncurated.

The CDR3 holds 14 amino acids from the cysteine to the phenylalanine. Here the CDR3 DNA is all that survives: 42 bases in frame from base 1. The junction shows trimming of 6 bases on V and 2 bases on J, and the gene matches do not reach 5 bases of it. The germline V gene encodes CDR1 SGHRS and CDR2 YFSETQ. Whole blood was collected in K2EDTA tubes by collaborating institutions according to the institutions' own protocols. For TCRbeta analysis, collaborator samples were shipped as frozen whole blood, as isolated PBMCs, or as DNA extracted from either sample type. The immunoSEQ Assay, a bias-controlled multiplex PCR, was used to amplify TCRbeta CDR3 regions from genomic DNA. The authors' analysis ran thus. Nucleated cell counts per sample were estimated from amplification of reference gene primers within the assay. To quantify the absolute abundance of each unique TCRbeta CDR3 rearrangement, sequence reads were collapsed and filtered. Productive Simpson clonality was computed per sample as the square root of Simpson's diversity index over productive rearrangements. The table was pulled from immuneACCESS by TCRdb, which kept in-frame rearrangements only. Such tables lose some clones; where checked, under half of the loss comes from unresolved V genes, and the rest has no known cause. That table is the source of V, J and clone size, and D and trimming were worked out from the DNA. The sample table lists over 300,000 clones, approximately 85% of them with a count of one. The ten largest clones capture just over 7% of the sample.

The chain was built from TRBV5-1 and TRBJ1-2, with TRBD1 matching 9 junction bases. The receptor's source is a human donor in a cohort sampled during active COVID-19. The sample comprised peripheral blood. The sequence in DNA is TGCGCCAGCAACCCTGGGACAGGGAACTATGGCTACACCTTC. Translated, it reads CASNPGTGNYGYTF.